The 2 T cell receptor beta chains below were found in one sample sequenced in a study of CD8 T cells in Susac syndrome. RNA totalling roughly 0.45 to 1 ug underwent reverse transcription with random hexamers. Each CDR3 protein is one row after TCRdb ran MiXCR on the immunoSEQ multiplex PCR reads. The table lists 50,000 to 60,000 distinct CDR3 sequences, approximately 90% of them singletons. The sequencing sample was made of CD8+ T cells from PBMCs. The receptors derive from a human donor in good health.

The V call is TRBV27, the J call TRBJ2-5, with 10 bases matching TRBD2. The CDR3 runs 15 residues. V dropped 4 bases and J dropped 7; count of bases not matched to a gene: 9. CDR1 is MNHEY and CDR2 is SMNVEV in the germline V gene (reference sequence). The CDR3 region has the DNA TGTGCCAGCAGTTCCCCAGCGGGGGGGCTCGGGACCCAGTACTTC. It encodes CASSSPAGGLGTQYF.

The rearrangement links TRBV5-5 to TRBJ1-2, with 7 bases identical to TRBD1. The V segment lost 4 bases and the J segment 2 bases; nucleotides outside the gene matches: 8. The CDR3 is 15 residues long. CDR1 is SGHKS, CDR2 YYEKEE, per germline (reference sequence). As DNA, the CDR3 is TGTGCCAGCAGCCCCGGGACAGCCCTAAACTATGGCTACACCTTC. Its translation: CASSPGTALNYGYTF.